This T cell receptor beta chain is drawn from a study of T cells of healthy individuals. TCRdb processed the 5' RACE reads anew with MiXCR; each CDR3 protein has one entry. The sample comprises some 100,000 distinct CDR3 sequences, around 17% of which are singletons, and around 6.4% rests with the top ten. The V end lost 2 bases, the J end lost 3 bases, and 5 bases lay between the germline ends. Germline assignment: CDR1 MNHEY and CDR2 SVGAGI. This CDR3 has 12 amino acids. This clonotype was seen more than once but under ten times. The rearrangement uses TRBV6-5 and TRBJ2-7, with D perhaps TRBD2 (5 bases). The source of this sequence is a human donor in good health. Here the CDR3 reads CASSYEGYEQYF. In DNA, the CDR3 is TGTGCCAGCAGTTACGAGGGCTACGAGCAGTACTTC.